This T cell receptor (beta chain) stems from a study of human T cells and chemical hapten exposure. Study at large: DPC (0.01%) was patch tested on the upper back and read at 6 days. Women made up most patients, who had alopecia areata, totalis or universalis.

TCRdb recomputed calls from the RACE reads with MiXCR, one row per CDR3 protein. This sample carries about 400,000 distinct CDR3 sequences, about 6.3% of them seen once, and the ten largest clones take around 5.8%. The time point here: patch test 2, 6 weeks after DPC sensitization. Treatment indicated: therapeutic diphenylcyclopropenone sensitization with weekly scalp DPC. It was from unfractionated whole blood that total RNA was extracted. Germline V gives CDR1 SGHTA, CDR2 FQGNSA. V lost 2 bases and J lost 8, with 25 bases in between. This CDR3 is built from 18 residues. The sequence was collected from a woman aged 18-29 years with alopecia areata. Some clones in this sample may be carry-over from other donors' samples. This chain connects TRBV7-2 to TRBJ2-1; D is uncertain. Source: whole blood, taken in connection with sensitization to the hapten diphenylcyclopropenone (DPC). CDR3 bases: TGTGCCAGCAGCTTAAGATTCTTAGCAGGTCAGGCGATCGATGAGCAGTTCTTC. Protein sequence: CASSLRFLAGQAIDEQFF.